Sequencing of this T cell receptor beta chain was carried out in a study of a mutant IDH1 vaccine in newly diagnosed glioma (dated by TCRdb to the early 2020s). The study in broad terms: The 32 treated patients were approximately 60% male and 37.5% female, with a mean age of approximately 40 years. Longitudinal TCRB deep sequencing was done for 25 to 30 treated patients, wherever samples were available for exploratory analyses. Prior to enrollment, standard therapy consisting of radiotherapy alone, temozolomide alone, or radiochemotherapy with temozolomide had been administered to patients, with the combination being received by most patients. Six visits were used for peripheral blood collection: V03 (baseline), V05, V07, V10, V12 and V13.

From the germline V gene, CDR1 is SNHLY and CDR2 is FYNNEI. From the cysteine through the phenylalanine, the CDR3 covers 13 amino acids. The DNA shown is the 39-base CDR3, in frame from base 1. Trimming costs V 8 bases and J 7 bases, and their ends lie 18 bases apart. For this clone: This receptor's antigen is unknown. Per-nucleotide qualities are absent, and no much larger clonotype sits a single base away.

Library preparation used the immunoSEQ multiplex PCR assay. The hsTCRB Kit was used according to the manufacturer's protocol to amplify rearranged TCR beta chain sequences. Sequencing of TCRB libraries was carried out on an Illumina MiSeq. The paper's data handling went like this. The kit vendor's proprietary platform handled demultiplexing, trimming and gene mapping. TCRdb obtained this table from immuneACCESS and retained in-frame rearrangements with V and J assigned. These tables miss some clones; where compared with another copy, unresolved V genes account for less than half of the shortfall, and the remainder is unexplained. The V and J calls and clone size are taken from that table; D and trimming were inferred from the DNA. For this sample there are tens of thousands of clones; 93% appear just once. About 1.2% of the sample is held by the ten biggest clonotypes. General findings and caveats noted by the study authors: The authors stated that sample limitations prevented analyses of patient blood samples from being reproduced. Changes in the top peripheral T cell clonotypes picked up by TCRB sequencing did not appear to be linked to pseudoprogression. Vaccine-induced immune responses across multiple MHC alleles were detected in over 85% of patients. Availability determined which PBMC samples were chosen for TCRB deep sequencing.

Taken with the paper, the label for time point translates to: baseline, week 1 (first vaccination visit). The treatment or condition tag for this specimen amounts to: pre-vaccination baseline after standard-of-care therapy. Newly diagnosed WHO grade 3 or 4 IDH1-mutant astrocytomas showing loss of nuclear ATRX were present in the donors. The samples were drawn from NOA16, a multicentre, single-arm, open-label phase I trial in Germany that tested a mutant IDH1 peptide vaccine in humans for the first time. For immunogenicity testing, the blood drawn at visit V03 was used as the baseline sample. Genomic DNA for TCRB sequencing was isolated from EDTA blood with the DNeasy Blood and Tissue Kit.

The rearranged segments are TRBV2 and TRBJ2-7; a weak D assignment points to TRBD1 (5 bases agree). The source material was PBMCs, sampled from a glioma patient treated with radiotherapy, temozolomide or both. The TCR was taken from a middle-aged man with glioma. This receptor carries the CDR3 CASGHNTVVEQYF. The sequenced DNA: TGTGCCAGCGGACATAATACGGTGGTTGAGCAGTACTTC.